The T cell receptor beta chain under discussion was sequenced for a study of T-cell memory formation after mild COVID-19. TCRdb reprocessed the 5' RACE reads with MiXCR, giving one entry per CDR3 protein. The sample comprises roughly 580,000 distinct CDR3 sequences, approximately 18% of which are singletons, and about 12% rests with the top ten. This clonotype came up a few times. After removal of 4 bases from V and 3 bases from J, the junction contained 8 bases not matched to a gene. The CDR3 extends over 16 amino acids. The receptor was isolated from an adult woman who had mild COVID-19 (a few samples of this study predate the infection). Cell type and time point are not known. This chain connects TRBV12-3 or TRBV12-4 to TRBJ2-3, with 9 bases matching TRBD1. The sequencing sample was made of PBMCs or a T cell subset sorted from them (not recorded which). The CDR3 sequence is CASSSVPGQGTDTQYF. The CDR3, as DNA: TGTGCCAGCAGTTCCGTCCCGGGACAGGGTACAGATACGCAGTATTTT.